One sample yielded the 6 T cell receptor beta chains listed below, sequenced in a study of brain T cells in children with intractable seizures. TCRdb's table, derived via immunoSEQ multiplex PCR, lists solely in-frame clones and lacks some. The data show 300,000 to 400,000 clones, over 90% seen once. The time point: blood from clinic visit 5 months post-surgery; TSC patient then seizure free. The starting material was peripheral blood, obtained roughly 5 months after surgery. The origin of the receptors is a boy younger than two with tuberous sclerosis and intractable seizures.

This chain joins TRBV7-3 and TRBJ2-2, with 7 bases aligning to TRBD2. Germline lookup yields CDR1 SGHTA and CDR2 FQGTGA. The ends lost 0 bases at V and 4 bases at J; junction bases unmatched: 5. The CDR3 runs to 16 residues. The DNA for the CDR3 is TGTGCCAGCAGCTTAACCGCGGGGGAGCCCACCGGGGAGCTGTTTTTT. Its translation is CASSLTAGEPTGELFF.

Only one count was recorded for this clone. The chain recombines TRBV11-3 with TRBJ2-6; maybe TRBD2 (7 bases). The CDR3 covers 17 residues. Germline V CDR1 and CDR2: SGHNT, YENEEA. Deletions cut 6 bases from V and 4 bases from J, with 19 bases between. The CDR3 is CASRGGTPPPGANVLTF. In nucleotides, the CDR3 is TGTGCCAGCAGGGGGGGGACACCACCCCCGGGGGCCAACGTCCTGACTTTC.

V and J are TRBV7-9 and TRBJ2-3; D unclear. Per the germline V gene, CDR1 is SEHNR and CDR2 is FQNEAQ (reference sequence). There are 14 residues in the CDR3. V was trimmed by 1 base and J by 11 bases, leaving 16 bases between them. The CDR3 protein is CASSLGYSRLGQYF. The CDR3, as DNA: TGTGCCAGCAGCTTAGGATATTCGAGGCTCGGGCAGTATTTT.

This clone has a handful of counts. V usage is TRBV7-2 and J usage is TRBJ1-5, with TRBD1 identical over 11 bases. The CDR3 spans 18 residues. CDR1 and CDR2 (germline): SGHTA, FQGNSA. Germline trimming cut 1 base from V and 4 bases from J; bases unmatched to any gene: 9. The DNA for the CDR3 is TGTGCCAGCAGCTTAGAGAGGGACAGGGGGTACCTAAATCAGCCCCAGCATTTT. Its translation is CASSLERDRGYLNQPQHF.

This chain uses TRBV7-9 with TRBJ2-7; D is perhaps TRBD1 or TRBD2 (5 bases each). The CDR3 sequence is 13 residues long. Trimming took 3 bases from V and 3 from J, leaving 9 bases between them. Germline CDR1 SEHNR, CDR2 FQNEAQ (reference sequence). DNA for the CDR3: TGTGCCAGCAGCTTTCCAGGGAGCTACGAGCAGTACTTC. This gives the protein CASSFPGSYEQYF.

In this sample, this clone turned up once. V usage is TRBV9 and J usage is TRBJ2-2, with D unresolved. The germline gives CDR1 SGDLS, CDR2 YYNGEE. The V end lost 0 bases, the J end lost 2 bases, and 17 bases lay between the germline ends. The CDR3 sequence is 18 residues long. The CDR3, as DNA: TGTGCCAGCAGCGTAGAGACTTCTGGTCCCCATAACACCGGGGAGCTGTTTTTT. Its translation is CASSVETSGPHNTGELFF.